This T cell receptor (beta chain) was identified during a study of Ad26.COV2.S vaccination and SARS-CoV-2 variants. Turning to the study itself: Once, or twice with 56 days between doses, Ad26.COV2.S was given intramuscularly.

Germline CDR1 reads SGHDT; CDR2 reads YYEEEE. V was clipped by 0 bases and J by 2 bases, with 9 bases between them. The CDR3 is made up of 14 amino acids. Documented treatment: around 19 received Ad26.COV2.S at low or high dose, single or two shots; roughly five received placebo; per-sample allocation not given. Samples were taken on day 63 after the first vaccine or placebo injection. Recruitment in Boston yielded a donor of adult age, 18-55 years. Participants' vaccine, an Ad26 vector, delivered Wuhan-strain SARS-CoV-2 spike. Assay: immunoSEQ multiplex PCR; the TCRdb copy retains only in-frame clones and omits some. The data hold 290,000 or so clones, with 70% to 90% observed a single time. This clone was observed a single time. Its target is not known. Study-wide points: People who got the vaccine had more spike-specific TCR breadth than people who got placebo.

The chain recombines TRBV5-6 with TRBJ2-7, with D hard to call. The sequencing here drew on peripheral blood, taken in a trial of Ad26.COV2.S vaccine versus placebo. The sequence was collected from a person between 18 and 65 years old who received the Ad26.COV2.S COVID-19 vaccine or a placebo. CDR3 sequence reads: CASSLGLIPYEQYF. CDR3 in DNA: TGTGCCAGCAGCTTGGGTCTAATTCCCTACGAGCAGTACTTC.